The TCR beta chain described here comes from a study of shared clonotypes between healthy human individuals. The method was immunoSEQ multiplex PCR; TCRdb's version includes in-frame clones alone and lacks a portion of them. The sample holds around 1,100,000 clones; approximately 75% are singletons and the top ten take 0.89%. The CDR3 contains 15 residues. Trimming left V 3 bases short and J 5 bases short, with 15 bases between. Per the germline V gene, CDR1 is MGHRA and CDR2 is YSYEKL. The chain joins TRBV4-1 to TRBJ2-3, with D perhaps TRBD1 or TRBD2 (5 bases each). Sequencing was done on a sample of memory CD4+ T cells from PBMCs. This sample's subset: CD45RA-negative fraction. This clonotype was obtained from a man aged 18-30 years in good health. Some clones in this sample may be carry-over from other donors' samples. CDR3 in DNA: TGCGCCAGCAGCCAGTTGGGGACGGGCAGAGATACGCAGTATTTT. Translated: CASSQLGTGRDTQYF.